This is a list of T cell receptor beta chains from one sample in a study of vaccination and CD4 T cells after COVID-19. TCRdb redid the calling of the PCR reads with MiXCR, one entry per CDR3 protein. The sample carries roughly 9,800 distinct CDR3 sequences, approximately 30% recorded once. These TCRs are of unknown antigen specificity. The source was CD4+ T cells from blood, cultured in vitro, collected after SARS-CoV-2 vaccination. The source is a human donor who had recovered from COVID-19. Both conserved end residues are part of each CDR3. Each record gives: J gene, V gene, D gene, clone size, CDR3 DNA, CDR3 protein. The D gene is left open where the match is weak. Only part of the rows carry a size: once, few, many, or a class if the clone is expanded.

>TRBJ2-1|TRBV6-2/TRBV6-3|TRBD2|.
TGTGCCAGCGGCGGACTAGCGGGAGCTCACTACAATGAGCAGTTCTTC
CASGGLAGAHYNEQFF
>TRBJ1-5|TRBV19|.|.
TGTGCCAGTAGTCCGGGACGGTCTAGCAATCAGCCCCAGCATTTT
CASSPGRSSNQPQHF
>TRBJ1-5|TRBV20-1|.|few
TGCAGTGCGAAGAAGACCCTTGCGGGCAATCAGCCCCAGCATTTT
CSAKKTLAGNQPQHF
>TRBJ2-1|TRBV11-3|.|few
TGTGCCAGCAGCTTAGGGAGCGTTCAGGACAATGAGCAGTTCTTC
CASSLGSVQDNEQFF
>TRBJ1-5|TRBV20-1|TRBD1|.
TGCAGTGCTAGAGGCGGGACAGATTATCAGCCCCAGCATTTT
CSARGGTDYQPQHF
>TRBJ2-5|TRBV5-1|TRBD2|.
TGCGCCAGCAGCTATAGCGGGAGAATTGAGACCCAGTACTTC
CASSYSGRIETQYF
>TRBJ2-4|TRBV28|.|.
TGTGCCAGCAATATTCAGTTTGCCAAAAACATTCAGTACTTC
CASNIQFAKNIQYF
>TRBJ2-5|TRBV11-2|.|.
TGTGCCAGCAACCCGACCGGGCGGCGACAAGAGACCCAGTACTTC
CASNPTGRRQETQYF
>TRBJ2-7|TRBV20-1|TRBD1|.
TGCAGTGCCCTCCGACAGGGCTACGAGCAGTACTTC
CSALRQGYEQYF
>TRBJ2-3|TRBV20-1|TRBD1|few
TGCAGTGCTGGTTTGACAGGGGGCTATTATACGCAGTATTTT
CSAGLTGGYYTQYF
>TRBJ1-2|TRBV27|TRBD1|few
TGTGCCAGCAGTTTACGGGCGACAGGGGTTGGGGGCTATGGCTACACCTTC
CASSLRATGVGGYGYTF
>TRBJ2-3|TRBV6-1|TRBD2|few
TGTGCCAGCAGACCCAAGCGGGAGCCCCGGGGTGGCACAGATACGCAGTATTTT
CASRPKREPRGGTDTQYF
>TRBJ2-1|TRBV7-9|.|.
TGTGCCACCATAGAACCGGGACGGAACAATGAGCAGTTCTTC
CATIEPGRNNEQFF
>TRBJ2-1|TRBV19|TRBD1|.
TGTGCCAGTAGTAAGGGGACAGGAACTTACAATGAGCAGTTCTTC
CASSKGTGTYNEQFF
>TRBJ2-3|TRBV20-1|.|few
TGCAGTGCACCCAGTCAACACAGGGTGGGGACAGATACGCAGTATTTT
CSAPSQHRVGTDTQYF
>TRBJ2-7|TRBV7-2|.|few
TGTGCCAGCAGCTTAACGGACTACGAGCAGTACTTC
CASSLTDYEQYF
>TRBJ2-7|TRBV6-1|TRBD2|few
TGTGCCAGCAACCTACTAGCGGGGGCGTACGAGCAGTACTTC
CASNLLAGAYEQYF
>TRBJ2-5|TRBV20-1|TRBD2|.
TGCAGTGCTAGAGATGGGCTAGCGGGAGAAGGGACCCAGTACTTC
CSARDGLAGEGTQYF
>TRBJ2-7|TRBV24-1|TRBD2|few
TGTGCCACCAGTGAGCCTAGCGGGAGTCACGAGCAGTACTTC
CATSEPSGSHEQYF
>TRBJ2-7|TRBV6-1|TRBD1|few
TGTGCCAGCAGCGGGACAGCCTCCTACGAGCAGTACTTC
CASSGTASYEQYF
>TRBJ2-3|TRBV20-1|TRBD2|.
TGCAGTGCTAGATCCGGACTAGCGACCAGCACAGATACGCAGTATTTT
CSARSGLATSTDTQYF
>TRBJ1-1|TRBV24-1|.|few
TGTGCCACCAGTGGTCGTTCCGGCCTCGAAGCTTTCTTT
CATSGRSGLEAFF
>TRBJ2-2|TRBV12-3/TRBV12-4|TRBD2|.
TGTGCCAGCAGTACCCCCGGGACTAGCGGGAGTTTGGGCACCGGGGAGCTGTTTTTT
CASSTPGTSGSLGTGELFF
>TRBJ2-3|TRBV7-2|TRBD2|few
TGTGCCAGCAGCTTAGCCCCCCGGACTAGCGGGAGTCCGGATACGCAGTATTTT
CASSLAPRTSGSPDTQYF
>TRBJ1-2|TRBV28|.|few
TGTGCCAGCACCCCACCAGAGGGGAACTATGGCTACACCTTC
CASTPPEGNYGYTF
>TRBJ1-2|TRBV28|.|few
TGTGCCAGCAGTTTATCTGCAGGAGCTAACTATGGCTACACCTTC
CASSLSAGANYGYTF
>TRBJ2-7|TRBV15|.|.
TGTGCCACCAGCTTCGGAGAGGCCATGGGGAACTACGAGCAGTACTTC
CATSFGEAMGNYEQYF
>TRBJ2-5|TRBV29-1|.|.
TGCAGCGTTGAGGGTTGGGATGCGTACAAAGAGACCCAGTACTTC
CSVEGWDAYKETQYF